These T cell receptor beta chains were read from a single sample in a study of T cells in Graves' hyperthyroidism and ophthalmopathy. Via MiXCR, TCRdb re-called the multiplex PCR reads, giving one row per CDR3 protein. The table shows some 560,000 distinct CDR3 sequences, with 13% to 15% occurring only once. Sequenced: blood. All receptors come from a woman aged 40 to 50 with Graves' hyperthyroidism. CDR3s include the opening cysteine and the closing phenylalanine or tryptophan. The D gene is left open where the match is weak. Clone size is stated in some rows and not others, as once, few, many or a class when expanded.

j_call clone_size d_call v_call cdr3_nt cdr3_aa
TRBJ1-1 - TRBD1 TRBV5-1 TGCGCCAGCAGCTTGCCGCGACAGGGGAACACTGAAGCTTTCTTT CASSLPRQGNTEAFF
TRBJ2-5 - - TRBV5-4 TGTGCCAGCAGCTTGGATGTGGCAGGGCTTCAAGAGACCCAGTACTTC CASSLDVAGLQETQYF
TRBJ2-3 many TRBD1 TRBV20-1 TGCAGTGCTAACCGACAGGGAGGCACAGATACGCAGTATTTT CSANRQGGTDTQYF
TRBJ1-5 - - TRBV19 TGTGCCAGTAGTAGGGAACTTGAGAGGCAGCCCCAGCATTTT CASSRELERQPQHF
TRBJ1-4 many TRBD1 TRBV11-3 TGTGCCAGCAGCTTCGGACAGGGTTTGTTTTCCAGTCGTGCAACTAATGAAAAACTGTTTTTT CASSFGQGLFSSRATNEKLFF
TRBJ2-2 few TRBD1 TRBV19 TGTGCCAGTAGTCCCGAACAGGGGGCGGACACCGGGGAGCTGTTTTTT CASSPEQGADTGELFF
TRBJ1-5 many TRBD1 TRBV2 TGTGCCAGCAGTGAAGGGATTTTCGGACAGGGAAACCAGCCCCAGCATTTT CASSEGIFGQGNQPQHF
TRBJ2-7 many - TRBV28 TGTGCCAGCAGTTTGATCAGGGAAGTCGACGAGCAGTACTTC CASSLIREVDEQYF
TRBJ2-5 many TRBD1 TRBV7-9 TGTGCCAGCAGCTTAGCGGGGACAGAGTACCAAGAGACCCAGTACTTC CASSLAGTEYQETQYF
TRBJ2-5 many - TRBV18 TGTGCCAGCTCGATGACAAAAGAGACCCAGTACTTC CASSMTKETQYF
TRBJ2-5 many - TRBV2 TGTGCCAGCAGTGGAGAAGAGACCCAGTACTTC CASSGEETQYF
TRBJ2-5 many - TRBV7-2 TGTGCCAGCAGCTTAGGCGTCAGGGAGACCCAGTACTTC CASSLGVRETQYF
TRBJ2-5 many - TRBV30 TGTGCCTGGAGTGTACCGAACCTACAAGAGACCCAGTACTTC CAWSVPNLQETQYF
TRBJ2-3 - - TRBV28 TGTGCCAGCAGTTTATATGGTCACCTTAGCACAGATACGCAGTATTTT CASSLYGHLSTDTQYF
TRBJ2-7 - - TRBV11-2 TGTGCCAGCAGCTTACTTGTAGGGGACATTCCCTACGAGCAGTACTTC CASSLLVGDIPYEQYF
TRBJ1-1 many TRBD1 TRBV7-2 TGTGCCAGCAGCTTGGGGACAGGGGTTGCTGAAGCTTTCTTT CASSLGTGVAEAFF
TRBJ1-1 - - TRBV5-6 TGTGCCAGCAGCTTGCCCGGGATAAATGAAGCTTTCTTT CASSLPGINEAFF
TRBJ2-3 few - TRBV19 TGTGCCAGTAGTACCCTACAGGGAAGGGGTACAGATACGCAGTATTTT CASSTLQGRGTDTQYF
TRBJ2-3 - - TRBV5-1 TGCGCCAGCAGCTTGGCTTCGTCGGGCTCCGATACGCAGTATTTT CASSLASSGSDTQYF
TRBJ2-3 - - TRBV5-1 TGCGCCAGCAGCTTGGATGCGGGCGGAGGGGGCACAGATACGCAGTATTTT CASSLDAGGGGTDTQYF
TRBJ1-3 many - TRBV6-1 TGTGCCAGCAGTTCCTGGGACATCAATCCGGACACCATATATTTT CASSSWDINPDTIYF
TRBJ2-3 many - TRBV5-1 TGCGCCAGCAGGTCGACTAGTGCAGATACGCAGTATTTT CASRSTSADTQYF
TRBJ1-2 few - TRBV29-1 TGCAGCGTTGGTGAGGGCTACACGGACTCCTACACCTTC CSVGEGYTDSYTF
TRBJ2-1 many TRBD2 TRBV6-1 TGTGCCAGCAGTGGATGGACTAGCGGGAGCCCCTACAATGAGCAGTTCTTC CASSGWTSGSPYNEQFF
TRBJ2-7 - - TRBV11-3 TGTGCCAGCACAGGGAACGAAGCCTACGAGCAGTACTTC CASTGNEAYEQYF
TRBJ1-1 many - TRBV19 TGTGCCAGTAGGACCTCGGAAAGAGGGGTAACGAACACTGAAGCTTTCTTT CASRTSERGVTNTEAFF
TRBJ2-1 many TRBD1 TRBV5-1 TGCGCCAGCAGCTTCCACAGGGGCTCGAACTCCTACAATGAGCAGTTCTTC CASSFHRGSNSYNEQFF
TRBJ2-7 many - TRBV30 TGTGCCTGGAGTGTATTGGGCCGAGGGGGCGAGCAGTACTTC CAWSVLGRGGEQYF